This TCR beta chain emerged from a study of cytomegalovirus exposure and HLA in healthy donors. While the first cohort had about 610 subjects, the donors belonged to the separate validation cohort of more than 95 subjects. Comment on this clone: As yet, its antigen is unknown.

The assay was immunoSEQ multiplex PCR, and TCRdb's table has in-frame clones only and misses some. In the table there are some 84,000 clones, about nine tenths of which are singletons. Findings of the study overall: Confirmation in vitro established that a few CMV-associated chains were specific for CMV antigens. A list of around 150 TCR beta chains associated with cytomegalovirus was given.

The sample taken for sequencing was PBMCs. The clonotype originates from a man younger than 45 in good health and CMV-seronegative.

CDR3 bases: TGCGCCAGCAGCTTGTCTGGGAGACTGAACACTGAAGCTTTCTTT. Protein: CASSLSGRLNTEAFF. The chain uses TRBV5-1 and TRBJ1-1; D gene uncertain. The CDR3 consists of 15 residues. Germline loops: CDR1 SGHRS, CDR2 YFSETQ. Trimming took off 1 base at V and 0 bases at J, with 10 bases between the two ends.